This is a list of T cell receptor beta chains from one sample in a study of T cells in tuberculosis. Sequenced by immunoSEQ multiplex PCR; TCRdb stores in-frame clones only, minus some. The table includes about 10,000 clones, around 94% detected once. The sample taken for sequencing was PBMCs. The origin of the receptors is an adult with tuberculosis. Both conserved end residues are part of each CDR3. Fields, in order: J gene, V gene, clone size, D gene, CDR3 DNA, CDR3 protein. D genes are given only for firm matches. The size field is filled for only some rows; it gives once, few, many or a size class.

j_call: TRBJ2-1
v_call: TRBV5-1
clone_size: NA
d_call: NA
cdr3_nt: TGCGCCAGCAGCTTCTTAGGGGGCAATGAGCAGTTCTTC
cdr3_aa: CASSFLGGNEQFF

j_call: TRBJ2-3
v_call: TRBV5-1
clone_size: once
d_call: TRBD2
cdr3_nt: TGCGCCAGCACCCGGGAGGGCATAACAGATACGCAGTATTTT
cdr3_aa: CASTREGITDTQYF

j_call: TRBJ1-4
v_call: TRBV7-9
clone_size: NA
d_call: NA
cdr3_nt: TGTGCCAGCAGCTTAACTGGGGGGGAAAAACTGTTTTTT
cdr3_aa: CASSLTGGEKLFF

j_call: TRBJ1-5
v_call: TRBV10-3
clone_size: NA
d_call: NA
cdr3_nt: TGTGCCATCAGCGTTGGCCTTAATCAGCCCCAGCATTTT
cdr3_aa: CAISVGLNQPQHF

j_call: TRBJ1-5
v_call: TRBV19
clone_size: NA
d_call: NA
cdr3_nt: TGTGCCAGTAGTATTTACAATCAGCCCCAGCATTTT
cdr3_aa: CASSIYNQPQHF

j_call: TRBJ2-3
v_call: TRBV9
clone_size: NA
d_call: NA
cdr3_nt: TGTGCCAGCAGCACCCAGGGCTCAGATACGCAGTATTTT
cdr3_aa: CASSTQGSDTQYF

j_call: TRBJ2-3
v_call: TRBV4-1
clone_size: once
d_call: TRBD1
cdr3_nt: TGCGCCAGCAGCCAAAAGGACAGGGGGAGGGCGGATACGCAGTATTTT
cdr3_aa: CASSQKDRGRADTQYF

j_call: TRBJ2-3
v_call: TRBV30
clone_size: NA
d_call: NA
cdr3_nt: TGTGCCTTAGGACTATATTCTAGCACAGATACGCAGTATTTT
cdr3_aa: CALGLYSSTDTQYF

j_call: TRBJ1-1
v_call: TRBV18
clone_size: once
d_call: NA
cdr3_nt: TGTGCCAGCTCACCCCGGGGGGGTGAGAGCACTGAAGCTTTCTTT
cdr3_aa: CASSPRGGESTEAFF

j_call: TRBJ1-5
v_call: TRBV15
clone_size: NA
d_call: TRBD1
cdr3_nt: TGTGCCACCAGCAGGTCAGGGACAGGGGGTCAGCCCCAGCATTTT
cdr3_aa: CATSRSGTGGQPQHF

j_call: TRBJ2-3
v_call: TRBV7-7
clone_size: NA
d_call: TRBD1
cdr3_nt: TGTGCCAGCAGCTTGGGACAGGGGTCCACAGATACGCAGTATTTT
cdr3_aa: CASSLGQGSTDTQYF

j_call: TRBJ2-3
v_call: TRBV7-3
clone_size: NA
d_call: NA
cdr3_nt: TGTGCCAGCAGCCGGGCAGGGGGCACAGATACGCAGTATTTT
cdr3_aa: CASSRAGGTDTQYF

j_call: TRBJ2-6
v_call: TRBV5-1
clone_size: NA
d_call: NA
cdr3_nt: TGCGCCAGCAGCTTTGGAGGGCAGATCTCTGGGGCCAACGTCCTGACTTTC
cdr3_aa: CASSFGGQISGANVLTF

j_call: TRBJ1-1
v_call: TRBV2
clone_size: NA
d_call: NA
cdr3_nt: TGTGCCAGCAGTGAAGGGAGGGACCAGGGAACTGAAGCTTTCTTT
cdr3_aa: CASSEGRDQGTEAFF

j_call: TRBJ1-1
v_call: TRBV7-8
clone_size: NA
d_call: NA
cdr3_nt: TGTGCCAGCAGAGCAGGGTATCACACTGAAGCTTTCTTT
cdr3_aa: CASRAGYHTEAFF

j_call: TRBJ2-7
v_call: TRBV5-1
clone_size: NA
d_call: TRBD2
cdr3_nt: TGCGCCAGCAGCTTGACCCGGGGAGGGACCTACGAGCAGTACTTC
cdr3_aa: CASSLTRGGTYEQYF

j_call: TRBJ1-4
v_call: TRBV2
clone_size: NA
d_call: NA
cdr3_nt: TGTGCCAGCACCCGAGGGGGAGTGTATGAAAAACTGTTTTTT
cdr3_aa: CASTRGGVYEKLFF

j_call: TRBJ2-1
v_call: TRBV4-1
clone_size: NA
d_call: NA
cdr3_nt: TGCGCCAGCAGCCCCCGGGACTTTTACAATGAGCAGTTCTTC
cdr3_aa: CASSPRDFYNEQFF

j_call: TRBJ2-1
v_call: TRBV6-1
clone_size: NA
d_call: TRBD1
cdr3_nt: TGTGCCAGCAGTGAGCTACTGGGGACAGGGGCAAGGGAGCAGTTCTTC
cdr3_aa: CASSELLGTGAREQFF

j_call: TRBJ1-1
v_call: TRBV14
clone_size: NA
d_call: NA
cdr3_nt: TGTGCCAGCAGCCTGATGAGCGCTAACACTGAAGCTTTCTTT
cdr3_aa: CASSLMSANTEAFF

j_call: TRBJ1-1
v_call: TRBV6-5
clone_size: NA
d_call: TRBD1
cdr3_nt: TGTGCCAGCAGTCCCTTGGGACAGGTGGTCACTGAAGCTTTCTTT
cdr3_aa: CASSPLGQVVTEAFF

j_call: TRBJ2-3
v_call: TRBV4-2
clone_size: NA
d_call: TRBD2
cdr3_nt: TGTGCCAGCAGCGTGGGACTAGGGGTCGGCACAGATACGCAGTATTTT
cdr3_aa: CASSVGLGVGTDTQYF

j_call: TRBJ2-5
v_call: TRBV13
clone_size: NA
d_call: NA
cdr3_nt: TGTGCCAGCAGCTTTCCGGGAGTGGTAGAGACCCAGTACTTC
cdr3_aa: CASSFPGVVETQYF

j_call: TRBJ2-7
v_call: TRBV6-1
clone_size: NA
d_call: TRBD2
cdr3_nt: TGTGCCAGCAGTGCGTGGACTAGCGGGACTTACTCCTACGAGCAGTACTTC
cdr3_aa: CASSAWTSGTYSYEQYF

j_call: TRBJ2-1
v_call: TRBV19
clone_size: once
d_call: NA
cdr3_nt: TGTGCCAGTAGTATATCCCTCTACAATGAGCAGTTCTTC
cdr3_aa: CASSISLYNEQFF

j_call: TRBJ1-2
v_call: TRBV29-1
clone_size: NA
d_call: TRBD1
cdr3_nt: TGCAGCGCGAAGGACAGGGACAACTATGGCTACACCTTC
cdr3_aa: CSAKDRDNYGYTF

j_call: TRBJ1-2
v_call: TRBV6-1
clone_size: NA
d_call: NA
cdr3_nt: TGTGCCAGCAGTGAAGCTGGGGGGGGACACTATGGCTACACCTTC
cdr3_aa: CASSEAGGGHYGYTF

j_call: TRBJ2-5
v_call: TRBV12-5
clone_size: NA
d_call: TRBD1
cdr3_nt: TGTGCTAGTGGTCCCCGGGACAGGGTAAGGGAGACCCAGTACTTC
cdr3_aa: CASGPRDRVRETQYF

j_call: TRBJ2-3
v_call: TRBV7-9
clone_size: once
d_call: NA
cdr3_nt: TGTGCCAGCAGCTTAGGCCAGATCGTAGATACGCAGTATTTT
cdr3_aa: CASSLGQIVDTQYF

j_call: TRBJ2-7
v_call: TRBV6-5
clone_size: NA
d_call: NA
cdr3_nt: TGTGCCAGCAGTTACTCGAGCTTAGCGGCGACCTACGAGCAGTACTTC
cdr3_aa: CASSYSSLAATYEQYF

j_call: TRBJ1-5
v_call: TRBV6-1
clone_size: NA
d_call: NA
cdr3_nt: TGTGCCACCCAGGGTCTCGATCAGCCCCAGCATTTT
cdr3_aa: CATQGLDQPQHF

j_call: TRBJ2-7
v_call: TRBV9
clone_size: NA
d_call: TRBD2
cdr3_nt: TGTGCCAGCAGCGTTAGCGGGAGTAGCGACGAGCAGTACTTC
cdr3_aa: CASSVSGSSDEQYF

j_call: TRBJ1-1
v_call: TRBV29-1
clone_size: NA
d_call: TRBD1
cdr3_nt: TGCAGCGTTTCCGGGACAGGGATGGTCACTGAAGCTTTCTTT
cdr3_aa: CSVSGTGMVTEAFF

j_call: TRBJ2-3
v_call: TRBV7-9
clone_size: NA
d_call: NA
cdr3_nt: TGTGCCAGCAGCCCGCGACAGTACACAGATACGCAGTATTTT
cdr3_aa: CASSPRQYTDTQYF

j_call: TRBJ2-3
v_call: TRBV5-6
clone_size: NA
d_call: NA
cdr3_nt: TGTGCCAGCAGCTTGGTTGGGGCTAGCACAGATACGCAGTATTTT
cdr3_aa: CASSLVGASTDTQYF

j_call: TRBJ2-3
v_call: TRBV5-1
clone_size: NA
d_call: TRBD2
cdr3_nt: TGCGCCAGCAGGCTAGCGGGAGGGCCGGTCACAGATACGCAGTATTTT
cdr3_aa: CASRLAGGPVTDTQYF

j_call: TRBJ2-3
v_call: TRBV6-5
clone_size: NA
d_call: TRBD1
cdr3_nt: TGTGCCAGCAGTTACTCTGGGACAGTATCAGATACGCAGTATTTT
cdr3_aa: CASSYSGTVSDTQYF

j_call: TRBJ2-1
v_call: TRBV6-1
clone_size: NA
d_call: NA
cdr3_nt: TGTGCCAGCAGTGCCCTCAGGAATGAGCAGTTCTTC
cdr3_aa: CASSALRNEQFF

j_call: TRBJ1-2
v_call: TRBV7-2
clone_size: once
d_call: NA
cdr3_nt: TGTGCCAGCAGCCGGGACACCTTCTATGGCTACACCTTC
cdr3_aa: CASSRDTFYGYTF

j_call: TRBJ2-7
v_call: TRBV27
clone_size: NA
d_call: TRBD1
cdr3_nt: TGTGCCAGCGTTGGACCGGGACAGGGGACCTACGAGCAGTACTTC
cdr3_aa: CASVGPGQGTYEQYF

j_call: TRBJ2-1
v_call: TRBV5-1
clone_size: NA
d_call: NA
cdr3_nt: TGCGCCAGCAGCTTCCGGGTGGCAGCCCTATACAATGAGCAGTTCTTC
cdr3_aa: CASSFRVAALYNEQFF

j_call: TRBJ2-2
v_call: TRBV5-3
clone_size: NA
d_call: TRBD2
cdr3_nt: TGTGCCAGAAGCCCCCTGACTAGCGGGAGGGCCGGGGAGCTGTTTTTT
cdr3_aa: CARSPLTSGRAGELFF

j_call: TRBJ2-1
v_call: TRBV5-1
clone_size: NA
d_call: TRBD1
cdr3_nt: TGCGCCAGCAGCACCTACGGGACAGGGGACAATGAGCAGTTCTTC
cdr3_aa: CASSTYGTGDNEQFF